This T cell receptor beta chain was retrieved from a study of blood T cell repertoires in COVID-19. Study background: Whether acute or convalescent, the COVID-19 samples came from the United States, Italy and Spain. PBMCs, B-cell-depleted T cells, or T cells provided the cDNA or gDNA that made up the material.

CDR1 and CDR2 (germline): ENHRY, SYGVKD. Trimming took 8 bases from V and 4 from J; bases not matched to a gene: 10. The CDR3 has 15 amino acids. Assay: immunoSEQ multiplex PCR; the TCRdb copy retains only in-frame clones and omits some. The profile shows some 100,000 clones, roughly 87% of them singletons. This chain joins TRBV10-3 and TRBJ1-5, with 8 bases fitting TRBD1. The sequenced sample was peripheral blood. This receptor was obtained from a young man in a cohort sampled during active COVID-19. CDR3 nucleotides: TGTGCCATCGGTCAGGGTACAGGGGGTAATCAGCCCCAGCATTTT. This encodes CAIGQGTGGNQPQHF.